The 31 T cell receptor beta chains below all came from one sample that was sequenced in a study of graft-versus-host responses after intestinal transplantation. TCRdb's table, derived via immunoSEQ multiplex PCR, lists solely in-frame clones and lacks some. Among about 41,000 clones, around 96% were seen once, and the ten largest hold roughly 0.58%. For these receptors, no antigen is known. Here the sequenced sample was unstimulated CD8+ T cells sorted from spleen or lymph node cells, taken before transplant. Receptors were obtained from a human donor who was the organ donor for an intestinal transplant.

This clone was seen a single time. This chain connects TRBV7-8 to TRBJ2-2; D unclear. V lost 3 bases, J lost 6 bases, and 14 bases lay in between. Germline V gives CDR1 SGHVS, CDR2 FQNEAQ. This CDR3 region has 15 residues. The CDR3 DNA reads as TGTGCCAGCAGCTTGGAGCTAGGCGATCCCGGGGAGCTGTTTTTT. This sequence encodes CASSLELGDPGELFF.

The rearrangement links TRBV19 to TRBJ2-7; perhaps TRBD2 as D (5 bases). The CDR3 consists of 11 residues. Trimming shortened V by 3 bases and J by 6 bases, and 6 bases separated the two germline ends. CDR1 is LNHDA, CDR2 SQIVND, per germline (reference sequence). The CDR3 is CASSIGVEQYF. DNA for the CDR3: TGTGCCAGTAGTATCGGGGTCGAGCAGTACTTC. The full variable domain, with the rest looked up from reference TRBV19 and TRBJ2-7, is DGGITQSPKYLFRKEGQNVTLSCEQNLNHDAMYWYRQDPGQGLRLIYYSQIVNDFQKGDIAEGYSVSREKKESFPLTVTSAQKNPTAFYLCASSIGVEQYFGPGTRLTVT.

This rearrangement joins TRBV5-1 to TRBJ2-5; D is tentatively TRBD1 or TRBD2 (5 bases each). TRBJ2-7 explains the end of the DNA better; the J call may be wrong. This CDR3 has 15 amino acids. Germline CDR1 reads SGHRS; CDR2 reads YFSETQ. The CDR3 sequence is CASRQGRSNAYEQYF. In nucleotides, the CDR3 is TGCGCCAGCCGCCAGGGACGATCTAACGCCTACGAGCAGTACTTC.

The CDR3 coding sequence is TGTGCCAGCAGATCCAGGGCGGGGTATGGCTACACCTTC. Translated, it gives CASRSRAGYGYTF. The rearrangement uses TRBV6-1 and TRBJ1-2; D possibly corresponds to TRBD1 (5 bases). The ends were cut back, 6 bases at V and 5 bases at J, with 13 bases in the middle. The CDR3 has 13 residues. CDR1 and CDR2 from the germline V gene are MNHNS and SASEGT.

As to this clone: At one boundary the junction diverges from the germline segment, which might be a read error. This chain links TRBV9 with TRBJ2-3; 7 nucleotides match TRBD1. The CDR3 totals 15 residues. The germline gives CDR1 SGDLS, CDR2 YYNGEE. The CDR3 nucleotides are TGTGCCAGCAGCGGGGGGACAGACAGCAGAGATACGCAGTATTTT. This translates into CASSGGTDSRDTQYF.

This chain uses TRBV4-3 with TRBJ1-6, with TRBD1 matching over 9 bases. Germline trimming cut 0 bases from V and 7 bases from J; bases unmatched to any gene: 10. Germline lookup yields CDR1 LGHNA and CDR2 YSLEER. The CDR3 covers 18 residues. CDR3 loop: CASSQDLDRGNFNSPLHF. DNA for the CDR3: TGCGCCAGCAGCCAAGATCTAGACAGGGGGAACTTCAATTCACCCCTCCACTTT.

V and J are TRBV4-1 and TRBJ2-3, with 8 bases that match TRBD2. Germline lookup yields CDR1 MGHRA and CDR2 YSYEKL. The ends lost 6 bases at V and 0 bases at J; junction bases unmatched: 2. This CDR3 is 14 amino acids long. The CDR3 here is CASSRGGSTDTQYF. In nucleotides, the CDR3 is TGCGCCAGCAGTCGGGGGGGGAGCACAGATACGCAGTATTTT.

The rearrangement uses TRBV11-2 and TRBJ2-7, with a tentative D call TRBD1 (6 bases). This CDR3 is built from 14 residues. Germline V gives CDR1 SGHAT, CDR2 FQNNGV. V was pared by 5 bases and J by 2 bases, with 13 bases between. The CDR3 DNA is TGTGCCAGCAGCGCCCGGACAGCTCCCTACGAGCAGTACTTC. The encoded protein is CASSARTAPYEQYF.

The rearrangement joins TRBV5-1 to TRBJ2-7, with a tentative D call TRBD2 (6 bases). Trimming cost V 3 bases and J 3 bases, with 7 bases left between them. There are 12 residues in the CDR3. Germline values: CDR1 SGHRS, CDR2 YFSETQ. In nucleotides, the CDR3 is TGCGCCAGCAGCTGGCGGGGCTACGAGCAGTACTTC. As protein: CASSWRGYEQYF.

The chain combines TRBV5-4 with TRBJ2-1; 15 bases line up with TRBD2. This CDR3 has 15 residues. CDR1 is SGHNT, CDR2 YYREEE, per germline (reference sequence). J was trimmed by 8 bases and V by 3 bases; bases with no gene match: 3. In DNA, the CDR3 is TGTGCCAGCAGCTGGACTAGCGGGGGGGCTTATGAGCAGTTCTTC. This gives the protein CASSWTSGGAYEQFF. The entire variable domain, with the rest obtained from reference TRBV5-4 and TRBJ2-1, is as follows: ETGVTQSPTHLIKTRGQQVTLRCSSQSGHNTVSWYQQALGQGPQFIFQYYREEENGRGNFPPRFSGLQFPNYSSELNVNALELDDSALYLCASSWTSGGAYEQFFGPGTRLTVL.

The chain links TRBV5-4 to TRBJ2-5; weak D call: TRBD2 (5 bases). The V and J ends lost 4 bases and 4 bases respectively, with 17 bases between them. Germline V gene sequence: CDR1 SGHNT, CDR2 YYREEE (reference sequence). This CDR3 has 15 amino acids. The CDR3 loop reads CASSVFTEGRETQYF. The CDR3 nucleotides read TGTGCCAGCAGCGTTTTTACTGAGGGCCGAGAGACCCAGTACTTC.

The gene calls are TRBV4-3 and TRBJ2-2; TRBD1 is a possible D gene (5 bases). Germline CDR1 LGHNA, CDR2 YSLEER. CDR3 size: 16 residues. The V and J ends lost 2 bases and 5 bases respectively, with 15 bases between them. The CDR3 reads CASSQFWAGWTGELFF. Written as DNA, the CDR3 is TGCGCCAGCAGCCAATTTTGGGCAGGGTGGACCGGGGAGCTGTTTTTT.

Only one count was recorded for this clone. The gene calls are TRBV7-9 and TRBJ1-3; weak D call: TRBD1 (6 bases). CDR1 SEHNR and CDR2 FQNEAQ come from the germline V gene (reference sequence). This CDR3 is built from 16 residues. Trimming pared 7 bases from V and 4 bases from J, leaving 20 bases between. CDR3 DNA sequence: TGTGCCAGCACCGGGGGCCGGGACACAGCCGGAAACACCATATATTTT. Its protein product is CASTGGRDTAGNTIYF.

The CDR3 DNA sequence: TGTGCCAGCAGCCATGCGGGACAGAGCACAGATACGCAGTATTTT. This gives the protein CASSHAGQSTDTQYF. The gene calls are TRBV4-2 and TRBJ2-3, with D perhaps TRBD1 (7 bases). V was cut by 3 bases and J by 0 bases, with 10 bases left in between. The CDR3 is 15 amino acids. Germline V CDR1 and CDR2: LGHNA, YNFKEQ.

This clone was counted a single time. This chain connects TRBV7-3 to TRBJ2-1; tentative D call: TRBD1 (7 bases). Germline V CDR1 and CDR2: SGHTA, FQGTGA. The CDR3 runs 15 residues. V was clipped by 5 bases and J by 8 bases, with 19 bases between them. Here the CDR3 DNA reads TGTGCCAGCAGCCCCCAGGGGGGCCTAGCGTATGAGCAGTTCTTC. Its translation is CASSPQGGLAYEQFF.

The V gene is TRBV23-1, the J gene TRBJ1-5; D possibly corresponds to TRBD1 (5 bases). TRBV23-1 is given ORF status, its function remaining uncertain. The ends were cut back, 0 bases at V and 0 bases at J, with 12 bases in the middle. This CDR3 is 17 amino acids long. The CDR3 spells CASSQSEGVYSNQPQHF. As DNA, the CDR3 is TGCGCCAGCAGTCAATCGGAAGGGGTATATAGCAATCAGCCCCAGCATTTT.

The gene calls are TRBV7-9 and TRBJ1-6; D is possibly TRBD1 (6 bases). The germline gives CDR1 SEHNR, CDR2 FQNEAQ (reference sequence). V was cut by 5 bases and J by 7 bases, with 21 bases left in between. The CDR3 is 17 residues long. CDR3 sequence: CASSSDDRLFLNSPLHF. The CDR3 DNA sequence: TGTGCCAGCAGCAGCGACGACAGGCTGTTCCTGAATTCACCCCTCCACTTT.

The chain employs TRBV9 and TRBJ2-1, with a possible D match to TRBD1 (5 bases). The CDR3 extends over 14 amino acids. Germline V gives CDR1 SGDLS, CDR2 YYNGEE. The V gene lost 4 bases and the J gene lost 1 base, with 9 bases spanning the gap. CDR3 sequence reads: CASSPPGSYNEQFF. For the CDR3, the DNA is TGTGCCAGCAGCCCGCCAGGGTCCTACAATGAGCAGTTCTTC.

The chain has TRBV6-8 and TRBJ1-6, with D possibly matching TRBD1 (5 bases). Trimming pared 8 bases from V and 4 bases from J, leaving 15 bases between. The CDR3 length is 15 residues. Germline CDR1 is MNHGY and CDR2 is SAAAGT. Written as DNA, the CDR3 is TGTGCCAGCTGGGAAAAGGGGTTTTATAATTCACCCCTCCACTTT. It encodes CASWEKGFYNSPLHF.

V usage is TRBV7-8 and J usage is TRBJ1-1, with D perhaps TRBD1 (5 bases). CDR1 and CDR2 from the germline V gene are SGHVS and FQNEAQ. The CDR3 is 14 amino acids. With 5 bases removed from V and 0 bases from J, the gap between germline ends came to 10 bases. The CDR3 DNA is TGTGCCAGCAGCAAGGGACTCCTGAACACTGAAGCTTTCTTT. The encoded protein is CASSKGLLNTEAFF.

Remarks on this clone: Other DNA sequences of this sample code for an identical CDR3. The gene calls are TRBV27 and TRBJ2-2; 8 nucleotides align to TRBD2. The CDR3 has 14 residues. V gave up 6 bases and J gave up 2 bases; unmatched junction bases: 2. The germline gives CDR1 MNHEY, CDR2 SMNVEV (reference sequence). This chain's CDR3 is CASRAGANTGELFF. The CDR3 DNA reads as TGTGCCAGCAGAGCGGGGGCCAACACCGGGGAGCTGTTTTTT.

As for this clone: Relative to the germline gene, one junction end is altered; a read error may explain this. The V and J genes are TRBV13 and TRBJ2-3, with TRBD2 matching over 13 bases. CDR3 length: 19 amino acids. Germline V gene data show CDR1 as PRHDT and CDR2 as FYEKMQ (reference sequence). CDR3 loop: CASSVGRGLAGWTTDTQYF. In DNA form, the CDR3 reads TGTGCCAGCAGCGTAGGGAGGGGACTAGCGGGGTGGACCACAGATACGCAGTATTTT. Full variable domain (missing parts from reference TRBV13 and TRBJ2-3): AAGVIQSPRHLIKEKRETATLKCYPIPRHDTVYWYQQGPGQDPQFLISFYEKMQSDKGSIPDRFSAQQFSDYHSELNMSSLELGDSALYFCASSVGRGLAGWTTDTQYFGPGTRLTVL.

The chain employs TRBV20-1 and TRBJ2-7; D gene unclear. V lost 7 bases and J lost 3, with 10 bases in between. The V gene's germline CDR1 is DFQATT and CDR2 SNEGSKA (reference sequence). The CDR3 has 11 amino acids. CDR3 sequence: CSVGKVYEQYF. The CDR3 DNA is TGCAGTGTAGGAAAAGTCTACGAGCAGTACTTC.

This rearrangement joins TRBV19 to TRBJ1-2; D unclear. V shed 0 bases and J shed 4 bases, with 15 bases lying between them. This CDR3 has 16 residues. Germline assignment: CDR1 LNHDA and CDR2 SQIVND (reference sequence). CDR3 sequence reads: CASSIDDNPSTYGYTF. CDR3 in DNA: TGTGCCAGTAGTATAGATGACAACCCGTCCACCTATGGCTACACCTTC.

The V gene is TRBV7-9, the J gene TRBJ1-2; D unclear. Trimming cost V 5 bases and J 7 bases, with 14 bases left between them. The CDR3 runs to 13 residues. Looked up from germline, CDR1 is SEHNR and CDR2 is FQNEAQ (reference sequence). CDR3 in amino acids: CASSPLGFIGYTF. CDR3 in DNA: TGTGCCAGCAGCCCCCTCGGTTTTATTGGCTACACCTTC.

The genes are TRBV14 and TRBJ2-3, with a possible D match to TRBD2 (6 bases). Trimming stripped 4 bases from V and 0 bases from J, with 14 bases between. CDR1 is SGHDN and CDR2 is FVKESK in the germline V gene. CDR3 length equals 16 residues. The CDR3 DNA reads TGTGCCAGCAGCCCAACCCGACTAGGTAGCACAGATACGCAGTATTTT. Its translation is CASSPTRLGSTDTQYF.

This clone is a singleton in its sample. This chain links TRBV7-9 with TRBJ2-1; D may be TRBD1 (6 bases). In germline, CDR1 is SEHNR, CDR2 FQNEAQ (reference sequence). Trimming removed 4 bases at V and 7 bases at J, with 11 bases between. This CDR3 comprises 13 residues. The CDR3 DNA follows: TGTGCCAGCAGCTCGATAGGGGGAAATGAGCAGTTCTTC. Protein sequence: CASSSIGGNEQFF.

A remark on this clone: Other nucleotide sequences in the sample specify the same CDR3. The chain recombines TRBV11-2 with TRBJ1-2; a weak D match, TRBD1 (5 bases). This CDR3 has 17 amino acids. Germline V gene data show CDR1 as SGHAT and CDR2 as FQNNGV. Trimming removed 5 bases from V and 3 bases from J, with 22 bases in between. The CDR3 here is CASSQYFGGEGHYGYTF. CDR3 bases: TGTGCCAGCAGCCAATACTTCGGGGGGGAAGGCCACTATGGCTACACCTTC.

CDR3 in DNA: TGCGCCAGCAGCCAAGATGGGGGACTAGTGTACGAGCAGTACTTC. Translation: CASSQDGGLVYEQYF. The chain carries TRBV4-3 and TRBJ2-7; TRBD2 agrees at 8 bases. This CDR3 comprises 15 residues. V dropped 0 bases and J dropped 4; count of bases not matched to a gene: 5. CDR1 and CDR2 (germline): LGHNA, YSLEER.

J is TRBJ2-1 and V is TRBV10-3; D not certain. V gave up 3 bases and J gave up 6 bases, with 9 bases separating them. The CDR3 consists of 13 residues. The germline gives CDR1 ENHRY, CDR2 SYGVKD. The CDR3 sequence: CAISDLESNEQFF. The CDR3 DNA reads TGTGCCATCAGTGATCTAGAGTCCAATGAGCAGTTCTTC.

The CDR3: CASSFQPGWTYNSPLHF. CDR3 nucleotide sequence: TGTGCCAGCAGCTTTCAGCCAGGGTGGACCTATAATTCACCCCTCCACTTT. This chain links TRBV5-8 with TRBJ1-6, with D maybe TRBD1 (5 bases). Per germline, CDR1 SGHTS and CDR2 YDEGEE. The CDR3 spans 17 residues. Deletions cut 2 bases from V and 2 bases from J, with 14 bases between.